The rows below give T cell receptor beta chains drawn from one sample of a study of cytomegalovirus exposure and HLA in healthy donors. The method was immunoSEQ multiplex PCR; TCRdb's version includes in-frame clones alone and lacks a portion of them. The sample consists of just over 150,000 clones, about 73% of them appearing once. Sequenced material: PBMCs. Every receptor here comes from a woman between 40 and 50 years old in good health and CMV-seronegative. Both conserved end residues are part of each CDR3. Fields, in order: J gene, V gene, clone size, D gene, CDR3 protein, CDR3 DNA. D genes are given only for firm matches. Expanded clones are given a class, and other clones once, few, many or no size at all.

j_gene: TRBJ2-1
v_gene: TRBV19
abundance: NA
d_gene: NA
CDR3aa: CASSIGRGGGYEQFF
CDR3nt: TGTGCCAGTAGTATCGGTAGGGGTGGTGGATATGAGCAGTTCTTC

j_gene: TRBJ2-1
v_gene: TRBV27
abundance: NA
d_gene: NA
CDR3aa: CASSPRGYEVGQFF
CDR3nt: TGTGCCAGCAGCCCAAGGGGCTATGAGGTCGGGCAGTTCTTC

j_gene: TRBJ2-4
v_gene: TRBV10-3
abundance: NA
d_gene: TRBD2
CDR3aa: CAISEAGESKNIQYF
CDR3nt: TGTGCCATCAGTGAGGCGGGGGAGAGCAAAAACATTCAGTACTTC

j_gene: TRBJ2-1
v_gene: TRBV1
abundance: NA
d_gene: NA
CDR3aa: CTSSPSWTGTADNEQFF
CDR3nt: TGCACCAGCAGCCCGAGTTGGACCGGGACAGCGGACAATGAGCAGTTCTTC

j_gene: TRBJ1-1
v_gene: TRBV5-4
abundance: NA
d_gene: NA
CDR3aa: CASSLLTVQAEAFF
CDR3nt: TGTGCCAGCAGCTTGTTAACAGTCCAGGCTGAAGCTTTCTTT

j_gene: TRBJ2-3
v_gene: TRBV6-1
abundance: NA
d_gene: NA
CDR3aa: CASSGRSRDYTDTQYF
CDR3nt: TGTGCCAGCAGTGGACGATCCCGGGATTACACAGATACGCAGTATTTT

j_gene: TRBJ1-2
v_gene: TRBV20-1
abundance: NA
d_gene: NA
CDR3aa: CSAYTYGYTF
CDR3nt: TGCAGTGCTTACACATATGGCTACACCTTC

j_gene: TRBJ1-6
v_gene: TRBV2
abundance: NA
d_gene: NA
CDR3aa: CASSEGGESPLHF
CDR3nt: TGTGCCAGCAGTGAAGGAGGAGAATCACCCCTCCACTTT

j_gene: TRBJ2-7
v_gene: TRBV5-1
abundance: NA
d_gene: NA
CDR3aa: CASSLVAGQSSSEQYF
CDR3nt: TGCGCCAGCAGCTTGGTGGCGGGACAGTCAAGTTCGGAGCAGTACTTC

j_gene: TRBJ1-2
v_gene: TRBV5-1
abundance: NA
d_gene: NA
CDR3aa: CASNPSEGLGIYGYTF
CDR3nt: TGCGCCAGCAATCCTTCCGAGGGTTTGGGCATCTATGGCTACACCTTC

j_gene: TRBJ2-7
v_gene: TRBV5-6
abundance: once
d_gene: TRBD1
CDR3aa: CASSFLTGYHEQYF
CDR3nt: TGTGCCAGCAGCTTCCTGACAGGGTACCACGAGCAGTACTTC

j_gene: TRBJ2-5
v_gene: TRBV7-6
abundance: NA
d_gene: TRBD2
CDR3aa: CASSLLKAGDQETQYF
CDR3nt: TGTGCCAGCAGCTTATTGAAGGCGGGAGACCAAGAGACCCAGTACTTC

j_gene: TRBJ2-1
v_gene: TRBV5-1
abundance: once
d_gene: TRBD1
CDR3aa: CASSGQGAYNEQFF
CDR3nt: TGCGCCAGCAGCGGACAGGGTGCCTACAATGAGCAGTTCTTC

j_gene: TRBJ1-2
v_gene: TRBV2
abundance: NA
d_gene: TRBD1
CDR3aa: CASTGQGANYGYTF
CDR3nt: TGTGCCAGCACAGGACAGGGGGCTAACTATGGCTACACCTTC

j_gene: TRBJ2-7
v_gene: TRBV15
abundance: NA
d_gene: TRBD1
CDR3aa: CATSINRGFEQYF
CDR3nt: TGTGCCACCAGCATCAACAGGGGATTCGAGCAGTACTTC

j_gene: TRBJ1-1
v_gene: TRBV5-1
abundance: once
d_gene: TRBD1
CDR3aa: CASSLVRQGIRDTEAFF
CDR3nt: TGCGCCAGCAGCTTGGTTAGACAGGGGATAAGGGACACTGAAGCTTTCTTT

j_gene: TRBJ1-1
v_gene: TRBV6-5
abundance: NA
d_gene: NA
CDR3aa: CASSYSLAGANTEAFF
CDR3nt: TGTGCCAGCAGTTACTCGCTCGCGGGGGCCAACACTGAAGCTTTCTTT

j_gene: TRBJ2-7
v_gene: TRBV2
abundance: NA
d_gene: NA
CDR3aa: CASRQGATSYEQYF
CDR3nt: TGTGCCAGCAGGCAGGGCGCAACATCCTACGAGCAGTACTTC

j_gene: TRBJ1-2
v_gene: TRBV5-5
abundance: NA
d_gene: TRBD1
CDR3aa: CASSLGQGNYGYTF
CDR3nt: TGTGCCAGCAGCTTGGGACAGGGGAACTATGGCTACACCTTC

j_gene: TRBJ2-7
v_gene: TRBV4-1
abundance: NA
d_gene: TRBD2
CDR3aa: CASSRGGPTSEQYF
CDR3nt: TGCGCCAGCAGCCGGGGAGGGCCTACGAGCGAGCAGTACTTC

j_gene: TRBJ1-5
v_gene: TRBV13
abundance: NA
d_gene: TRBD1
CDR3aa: CASSLQGPNQPQHF
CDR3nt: TGTGCCAGCAGCCTACAGGGGCCCAATCAGCCCCAGCATTTT

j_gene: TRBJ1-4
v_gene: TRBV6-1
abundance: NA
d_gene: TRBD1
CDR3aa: CASRALTGDEKLFF
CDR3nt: TGTGCCAGCAGGGCCCTGACAGGGGATGAAAAACTGTTTTTT

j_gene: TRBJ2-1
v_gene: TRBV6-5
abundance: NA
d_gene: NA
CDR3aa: CASSYSRASYNEQFF
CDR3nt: TGTGCCAGCAGTTACTCGAGGGCCTCCTACAATGAGCAGTTCTTC

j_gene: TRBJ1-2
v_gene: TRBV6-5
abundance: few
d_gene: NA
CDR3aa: CASSYGADYGYTF
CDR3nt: TGTGCCAGCAGTTACGGGGCGGACTATGGCTACACCTTC

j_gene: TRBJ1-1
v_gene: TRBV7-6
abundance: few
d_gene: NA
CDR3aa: CASTPIGGGATEAFF
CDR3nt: TGTGCCAGCACCCCGATTGGTGGGGGGGCCACTGAAGCTTTCTTT

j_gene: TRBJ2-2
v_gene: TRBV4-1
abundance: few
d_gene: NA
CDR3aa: CASSHLSPRGTGELFF
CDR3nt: TGCGCCAGCAGCCACCTGAGTCCTCGGGGTACCGGGGAGCTGTTTTTT

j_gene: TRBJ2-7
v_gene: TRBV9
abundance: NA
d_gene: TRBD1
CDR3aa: CASSVEGQPGVEQYF
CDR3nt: TGTGCCAGCAGCGTAGAGGGACAGCCAGGGGTCGAGCAGTACTTC

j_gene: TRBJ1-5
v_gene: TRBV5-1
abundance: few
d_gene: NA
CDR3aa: CASSLQGPIVGAGNQPQHF
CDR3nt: TGCGCCAGCAGCTTGCAGGGGCCTATCGTTGGGGCTGGCAATCAGCCCCAGCATTTT

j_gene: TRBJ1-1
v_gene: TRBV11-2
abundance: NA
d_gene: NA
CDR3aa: CASSLTGAMATEAFF
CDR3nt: TGTGCCAGCAGCTTAACTGGGGCTATGGCCACTGAAGCTTTCTTT

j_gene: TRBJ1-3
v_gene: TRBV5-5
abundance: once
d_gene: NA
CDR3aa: CASSRGGAAGNTIYF
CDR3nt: TGTGCCAGCAGCCGCGGGGGGGCGGCTGGAAACACCATATATTTT

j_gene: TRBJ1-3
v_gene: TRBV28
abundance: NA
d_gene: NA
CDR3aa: CASSLDGGSGNTIYF
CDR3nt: TGTGCCAGCAGTCTCGACGGGGGCTCTGGAAACACCATATATTTT

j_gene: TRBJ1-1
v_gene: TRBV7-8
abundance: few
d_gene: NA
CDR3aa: CASSPWDTNTEAFF
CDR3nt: TGTGCCAGCAGCCCATGGGACACTAACACTGAAGCTTTCTTT

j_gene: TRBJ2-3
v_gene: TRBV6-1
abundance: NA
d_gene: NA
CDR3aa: CASSEGGSSTDTQYF
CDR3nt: TGTGCCAGCAGTGAGGGGGGATCTAGCACAGATACGCAGTATTTT

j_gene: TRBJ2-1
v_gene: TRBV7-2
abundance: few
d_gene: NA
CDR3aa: CASSLSRGVTYNEQFF
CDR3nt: TGTGCCAGCAGCTTAAGCCGCGGGGTAACCTACAATGAGCAGTTCTTC

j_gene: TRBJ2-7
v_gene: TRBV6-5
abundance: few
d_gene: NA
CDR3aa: CASSYVGRGDYEQYF
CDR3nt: TGTGCCAGCAGTTACGTCGGAAGGGGCGACTACGAGCAGTACTTC

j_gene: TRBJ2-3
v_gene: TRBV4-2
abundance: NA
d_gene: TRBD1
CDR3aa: CASSENDRGATDTQYF
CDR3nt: TGTGCCAGCAGCGAGAATGACAGGGGGGCGACAGATACGCAGTATTTT

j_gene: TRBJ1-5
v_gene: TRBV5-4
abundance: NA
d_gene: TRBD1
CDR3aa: CASSLGGGQGHQPQHF
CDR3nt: TGTGCCAGCAGCTTGGGGGGCGGACAGGGGCATCAGCCCCAGCATTTT

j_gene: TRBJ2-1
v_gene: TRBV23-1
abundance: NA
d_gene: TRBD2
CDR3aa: CASSQSSGGLHNEQFF
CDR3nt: TGCGCCAGCAGTCAATCGAGCGGGGGGCTACACAATGAGCAGTTCTTC

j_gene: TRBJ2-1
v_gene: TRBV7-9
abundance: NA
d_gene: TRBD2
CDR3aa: CASSSGLAANEQFF
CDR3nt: TGTGCCAGCAGCTCGGGACTAGCGGCAAATGAGCAGTTCTTC

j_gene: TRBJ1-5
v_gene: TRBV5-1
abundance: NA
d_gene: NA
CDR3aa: CASLLPYGRRGSPQHF
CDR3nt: TGCGCCAGCTTACTACCCTACGGCCGCCGCGGGTCGCCCCAGCATTTT

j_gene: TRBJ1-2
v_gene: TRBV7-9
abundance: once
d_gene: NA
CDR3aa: CASSLVGGPVNYGYTF
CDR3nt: TGTGCCAGCAGCTTAGTGGGGGGTCCCGTTAACTATGGCTACACCTTC

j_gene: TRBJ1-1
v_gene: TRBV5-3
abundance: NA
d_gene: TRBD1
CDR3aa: CARSFLRGSDRGHVAEAFF
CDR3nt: TGTGCCAGAAGCTTCTTACGTGGTTCGGACAGGGGGCATGTCGCTGAAGCTTTCTTT

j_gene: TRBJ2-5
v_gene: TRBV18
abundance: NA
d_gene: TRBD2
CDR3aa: CASSPDLGTSGTQYF
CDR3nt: TGTGCCAGCTCACCAGACCTGGGGACTAGTGGGACCCAGTACTTC

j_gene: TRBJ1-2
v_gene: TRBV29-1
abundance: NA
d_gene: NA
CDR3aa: CSVRGGVNNYGYTF
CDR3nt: TGCAGCGTCCGAGGTGGTGTGAATAACTATGGCTACACCTTC

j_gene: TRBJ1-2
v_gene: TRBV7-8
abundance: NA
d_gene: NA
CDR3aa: CASSSIIRDRYGYTF
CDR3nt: TGTGCCAGCAGCTCCATTATCCGGGATAGATATGGCTACACCTTC

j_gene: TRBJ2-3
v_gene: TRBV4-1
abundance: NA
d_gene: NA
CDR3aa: CASSQGSGTQYF
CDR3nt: TGCGCCAGCAGCCAAGGGTCGGGAACGCAGTATTTT

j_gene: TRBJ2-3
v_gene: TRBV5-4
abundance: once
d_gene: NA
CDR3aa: CASSQSTDTQYF
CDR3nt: TGTGCCAGCAGCCAGAGCACAGATACGCAGTATTTT

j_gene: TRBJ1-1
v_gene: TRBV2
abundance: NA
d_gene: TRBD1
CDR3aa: CASRRGQGGAFF
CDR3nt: TGTGCCAGCAGGAGGGGACAGGGCGGCGCTTTCTTT

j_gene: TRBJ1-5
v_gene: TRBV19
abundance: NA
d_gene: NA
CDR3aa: CASSIRDTVNQPQHF
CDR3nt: TGTGCCAGTAGTATACGAGACACCGTCAATCAGCCCCAGCATTTT

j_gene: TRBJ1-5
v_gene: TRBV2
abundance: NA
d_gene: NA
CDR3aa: CASRPPGTSLSNQPQHF
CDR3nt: TGTGCCAGCAGGCCCCCCGGGACATCTCTTAGCAATCAGCCCCAGCATTTT

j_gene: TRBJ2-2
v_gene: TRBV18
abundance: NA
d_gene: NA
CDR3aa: CASSPPSGNTGELFF
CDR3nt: TGTGCCAGCTCACCACCTTCGGGGAACACCGGGGAGCTGTTTTTT

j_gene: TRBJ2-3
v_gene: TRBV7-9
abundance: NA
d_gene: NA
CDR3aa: CASSREWGGPDTQYF
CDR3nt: TGTGCCAGCAGCCGAGAGTGGGGGGGCCCTGATACGCAGTATTTT

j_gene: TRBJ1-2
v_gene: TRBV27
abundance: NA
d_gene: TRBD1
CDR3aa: CASSTTGAGGYGYTF
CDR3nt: TGTGCCAGCAGTACAACCGGGGCAGGGGGCTATGGCTACACCTTC